The T cell receptor beta chain under discussion was sequenced for a study of blood T cells in healthy people across ages. Study-wide results and limits: As naive T cell percentage varied, TCR beta diversity correlated strongly with it.

About this clonotype: Its target is unknown.

RNA extraction gave at least 5.5 micrograms of total RNA per sample. Primers used in a second PCR of roughly 7 to 12 cycles were a sample-barcoded 5' primer and a J-beta primer mix. MiXCR was run by TCRdb on the 5' RACE reads, yielding one entry per CDR3 protein. The sample lists over 1,200,000 distinct CDR3 sequences, approximately 59% occurring once. V was pared by 0 bases and J by 10 bases, with 16 bases between. The length of the CDR3 is 15 residues. Germline CDR1 is MNHEY and CDR2 is SVGAGI. Sample: blood. The chain couples TRBV6-5 to TRBJ2-1; D is perhaps TRBD2 (7 bases). The TCR comes from a young man in good health. The DNA for the CDR3 is TGTGCCAGCAGTTACTCTGGGGGGGGCCTAAGAGAGCAGTTCTTC. It is translated as CASSYSGGGLREQFF.